The 21 T cell receptor beta chains below all came from one sample that was sequenced in a study of shared T cell receptors in the human thymus. Profiling relied on immunoSEQ multiplex PCR, and the TCRdb table lists in-frame clones only, not all of them. The table includes some 660,000 clones, roughly 86% detected once. These same records also appear under a second study, on human thymus T cells.

The sample comprised thymocytes. The receptor set was obtained from a boy younger than two with a congenital heart defect.

The chain carries TRBV15 and TRBJ2-1; TRBD2 aligns across 7 bases. There are 16 residues in the CDR3. Germline V gives CDR1 LNHNV, CDR2 YYDKDF (reference sequence). J gave up 8 bases and V 2 bases, and 12 bases lay outside the gene matches. CDR3 protein: CATSRPSLAVGDEQFF. CDR3 bases: TGTGCCACCAGCAGACCGAGTCTAGCGGTAGGAGATGAGCAGTTCTTC.

The table lists this clone with a count of one. The J gene is TRBJ2-3, the V gene TRBV4-3; 7 positions agree with TRBD1. CDR1 and CDR2 from the germline V gene are LGHNA and YSLEER. After removal of 1 base from V and 3 bases from J, the junction contained 10 bases not matched to a gene. The CDR3 sequence is 17 residues long. Here the CDR3 reads CASSQGPSGGRTDTQYF. The CDR3 DNA reads as TGCGCCAGCAGCCAAGGCCCTTCAGGGGGTAGGACAGATACGCAGTATTTT.

In DNA, the CDR3 is TGCGCCAGCAGCCTCAGTAGCGGGCCTAATACCTACAATGAGCAGTTCTTC. Translating it yields CASSLSSGPNTYNEQFF. The rearrangement uses TRBV4-1 and TRBJ2-1; 7 bases align to TRBD2. V was pared by 4 bases and J by 2 bases, with 11 bases of the junction left unmatched. Germline V gives CDR1 MGHRA, CDR2 YSYEKL. This CDR3 has 17 residues.

The chain uses TRBV27 and TRBJ2-3; no clear D gene. The CDR3 totals 13 residues. Germline CDR1 and CDR2: MNHEY and SMNVEV (reference sequence). V lost 0 bases, J lost 4 bases, and 5 bases lay in between. DNA of the CDR3: TGTGCCAGCAGTTTATCGGCGGCAGATACGCAGTATTTT. This codes for CASSLSAADTQYF.

The V gene is TRBV4-1, the J gene TRBJ2-1, with D possibly TRBD2 on 6 matching bases. CDR1 and CDR2 from the germline V gene are MGHRA and YSYEKL. Trimming took 1 base from V and 10 from J, leaving 20 bases between them. This CDR3 is built from 16 residues. The CDR3 nucleotides read TGCGCCAGCAGCCAAGGCGGGAATTCCCTTTGTCGGGAGCAGTTCTTC. Translation gives CASSQGGNSLCREQFF.

This clone was seen only a few times. The chain uses TRBV9 and TRBJ2-7; D might be TRBD1 (6 bases). The ends were cut back, 4 bases at V and 5 bases at J, with 16 bases in the middle. Germline loops: CDR1 SGDLS, CDR2 YYNGEE. The CDR3 extends over 14 amino acids. DNA of the CDR3: TGTGCCAGCAGCCCCAGAGCAGGGGACGACGAGCAGTACTTC. Its translation is CASSPRAGDDEQYF.

This chain links TRBV14 with TRBJ2-1; TRBD2 is a possible D gene (6 bases). Germline V gene data show CDR1 as SGHDN and CDR2 as FVKESK. The CDR3 is 17 residues long. V was cut by 0 bases and J by 9 bases, with 21 bases left in between. The CDR3 bases are TGTGCCAGCAGCCAAGAACCCGGGACTCAGGAAATGTCTGAGCAGTTCTTC. This codes for CASSQEPGTQEMSEQFF.

This clone has just one count. The genes are TRBV29-1 and TRBJ2-7; D gene unclear. The germline V and J ends were trimmed by 0 bases and 3 bases, with 3 bases remaining between them. Germline values: CDR1 SQVTM, CDR2 ANQGSEA. This CDR3 region has 11 residues. The DNA of the CDR3 is TGCAGCGTTGAAGATCGCTACGAGCAGTACTTC. It codes for CSVEDRYEQYF.

The chain employs TRBV30 and TRBJ2-1, with no clear D. V was trimmed by 3 bases and J by 7 bases, leaving 13 bases between them. Germline CDR1 and CDR2: GTSNPN and SVGIG (reference sequence). This CDR3 region has 13 residues. This CDR3 reads CAWRTGVINEQFF. For the CDR3, the DNA is TGTGCCTGGAGGACTGGCGTTATAAATGAGCAGTTCTTC.

This clone was found once. V gene TRBV4-1 combines with J gene TRBJ1-5; D not certain. Trimming cost V 0 bases and J 3 bases, with 21 bases left between them. In germline, CDR1 is MGHRA, CDR2 YSYEKL. The CDR3 is 19 amino acids. The CDR3 sequence: CASSQEVSIPTINNQPQHF. The CDR3 DNA reads TGCGCCAGCAGCCAAGAAGTCAGTATCCCCACGATAAACAATCAGCCCCAGCATTTT.

The chain's CDR3 is CASSYGVLAADTQYF. CDR3 coding DNA: TGTGCCAGCAGTTATGGTGTGCTAGCGGCAGATACGCAGTATTTT. The J gene is TRBJ2-3, the V gene TRBV6-5; 7 bases are shared with TRBD2. V trimming: 3 bases; J trimming: 4 bases; junction bases outside the gene matches: 7. The CDR3 runs to 15 residues. Germline V gene lookup returns CDR1 MNHEY and CDR2 SVGAGI.

The gene calls are TRBV5-6 and TRBJ2-7, with D possibly TRBD1 on 6 matching bases. Per the germline V gene, CDR1 is SGHDT and CDR2 is YYEEEE. The length of the CDR3 is 15 residues. Trimming pared 5 bases from V and 3 bases from J, leaving 18 bases between. CDR3 bases: TGTGCCAGCAGGGCTGAACAGGGACGGAACTACGAGCAGTACTTC. The encoded protein is CASRAEQGRNYEQYF.

This chain links TRBV19 with TRBJ2-7; the D gene is possibly TRBD1 (6 bases). This CDR3 spans 16 amino acids. V was shortened by 5 bases and J by 0 bases, with 17 bases between the two germline ends. CDR1 and CDR2 from the germline V gene are LNHDA and SQIVND (reference sequence). CDR3 loop: CASSPPGRGHSYEQYF. The CDR3, as DNA: TGTGCCAGTAGTCCCCCCGGCAGGGGCCACTCCTACGAGCAGTACTTC.

The rearrangement uses TRBV29-1 and TRBJ1-1, with 7 bases that match TRBD1. J was trimmed by 8 bases and V by 6 bases; bases with no gene match: 6. Germline V gene lookup returns CDR1 SQVTM and CDR2 ANQGSEA. CDR3 size: 11 residues. The CDR3 sequence: CSVGTANEAFF. The DNA of the CDR3 is TGCAGCGTGGGGACAGCCAACGAAGCTTTCTTT.

The chain employs TRBV27 and TRBJ2-5; 11 bases are a match to TRBD2. Germline lookup yields CDR1 MNHEY and CDR2 SMNVEV (reference sequence). The J segment lost 7 bases and the V segment lost 7 bases, leaving 8 bases of the junction unmatched. The CDR3 is made up of 14 amino acids. The CDR3 bases are TGTGCCAGCACCCCACTAGCGGGAGCGGTGACCCAGTACTTC. It is translated as CASTPLAGAVTQYF.

The rearrangement joins TRBV9 to TRBJ2-1; weak D call: TRBD2 (5 bases). This CDR3 contains 15 residues. The germline CDR1 and CDR2 sequences are SGDLS and YYNGEE. Trimming shortened V by 4 bases and J by 7 bases, and 18 bases separated the two germline ends. The CDR3 loop is CASSPPYVGVNEQFF. CDR3 DNA: TGTGCCAGCAGCCCCCCCTACGTCGGGGTGAATGAGCAGTTCTTC. The whole variable domain, filled in from reference TRBV9 and TRBJ2-1, reads DSGVTQTPKHLITATGQRVTLRCSPRSGDLSVYWYQQSLDQGLQFLIQYYNGEERAKGNILERFSAQQFPDLHSELNLSSLELGDSALYFCASSPPYVGVNEQFFGPGTRLTVL.

A few counts support this clone. V and J are TRBV4-3 and TRBJ1-2; D is ambiguous. CDR1 and CDR2 (germline): LGHNA, YSLEER. There are 17 residues in the CDR3. The V and J ends lost 4 bases and 0 bases respectively, with 18 bases between them. Written as DNA, the CDR3 is TGCGCCAGCAGCCCCCGGGAAGCCTTGCCAGCTAACTATGGCTACACCTTC. Residues: CASSPREALPANYGYTF.

V and J are TRBV11-2 and TRBJ2-3; TRBD1 might be the D (5 bases). The ends were cut back, 2 bases at V and 2 bases at J, with 17 bases in the middle. This CDR3 has 17 amino acids. Per germline, CDR1 SGHAT and CDR2 FQNNGV. Here the CDR3 reads CASSLRRAFRTTDTQYF. In DNA, the CDR3 is TGTGCCAGCAGCTTACGCAGGGCATTTAGAACCACAGATACGCAGTATTTT.

The chain links TRBV25-1 to TRBJ2-7, with TRBD1 matching 8 bases. V dropped 3 bases and J dropped 1; count of bases not matched to a gene: 5. From germline, CDR1 is MGHDK and CDR2 SYGVNS. The CDR3 is 15 residues long. The CDR3: CASSDHRDRSYEQYF. In DNA, the CDR3 is TGTGCCAGCAGTGATCACCGGGACAGGTCCTACGAGCAGTACTTC.

The V call is TRBV10-1, the J call TRBJ1-5, with a weak D call TRBD1 (5 bases). This CDR3 has 15 amino acids. CDR1 and CDR2 (germline): WNHNN, SYGVQD (reference sequence). The V and J ends lost 2 bases and 5 bases respectively, with 13 bases between them. The chain's CDR3 is CASSERGDGDQPQHF. CDR3 sequence (DNA): TGCGCCAGCAGTGAGCGCGGGGACGGGGATCAGCCCCAGCATTTT.

This chain joins TRBV6-5 and TRBJ2-7, with 7 bases that match TRBD1. CDR1 MNHEY and CDR2 SVGAGI come from the germline V gene. This CDR3 contains 15 residues. Trimming took 0 bases from V and 1 from J; bases not matched to a gene: 3. CDR3 loop: CASSYSTRGSYEQYF. Here the CDR3 DNA reads TGTGCCAGCAGTTACTCGACCAGGGGGTCCTACGAGCAGTACTTC.